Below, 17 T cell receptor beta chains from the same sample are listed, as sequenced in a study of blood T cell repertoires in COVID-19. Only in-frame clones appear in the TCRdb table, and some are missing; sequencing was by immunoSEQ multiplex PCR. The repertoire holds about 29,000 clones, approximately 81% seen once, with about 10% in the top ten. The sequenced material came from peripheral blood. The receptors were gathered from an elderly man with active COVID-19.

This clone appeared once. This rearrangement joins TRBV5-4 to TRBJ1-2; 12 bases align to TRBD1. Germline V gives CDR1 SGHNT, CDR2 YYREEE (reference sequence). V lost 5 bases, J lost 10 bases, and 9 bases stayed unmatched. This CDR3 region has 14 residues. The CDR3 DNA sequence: TGTGCCAGCAGTTCCGGGACAGGGGGCGTTTACTACACCTTC. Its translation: CASSSGTGGVYYTF.

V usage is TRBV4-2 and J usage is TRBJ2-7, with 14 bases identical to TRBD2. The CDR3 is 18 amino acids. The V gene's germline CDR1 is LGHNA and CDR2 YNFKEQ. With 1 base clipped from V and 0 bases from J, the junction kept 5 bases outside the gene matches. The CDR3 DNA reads TGTGCCAGCAGCCAAGGGACTAGCGGGGGGCGAGTCTCCTACGAGCAGTACTTC. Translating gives CASSQGTSGGRVSYEQYF.

The CDR3 DNA reads TGTGCCAGCAGCCCGACAGGGCTTGAGGAGACCCAGTACTTC. This gives the protein CASSPTGLEETQYF. This chain joins TRBV5-4 and TRBJ2-5, with 7 bases that match TRBD1. Unmatched junction bases numbered 8, after V lost 4 bases and J lost 5 bases. The V gene's germline CDR1 is SGHNT and CDR2 YYREEE (reference sequence). This CDR3 spans 14 amino acids.

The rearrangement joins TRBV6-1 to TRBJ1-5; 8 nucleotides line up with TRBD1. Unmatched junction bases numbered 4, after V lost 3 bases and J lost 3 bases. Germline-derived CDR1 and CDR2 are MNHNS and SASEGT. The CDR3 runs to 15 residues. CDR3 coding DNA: TGTGCCAGCAGTGAGTGGACAGGGACCAATCAGCCCCAGCATTTT. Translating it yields CASSEWTGTNQPQHF.

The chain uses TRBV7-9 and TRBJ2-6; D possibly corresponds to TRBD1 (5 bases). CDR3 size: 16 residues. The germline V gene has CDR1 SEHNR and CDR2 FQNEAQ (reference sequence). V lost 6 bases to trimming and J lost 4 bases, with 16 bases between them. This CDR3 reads CASRDPKGPGANVLTF. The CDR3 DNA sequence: TGTGCCAGCAGGGACCCGAAGGGGCCCGGGGCCAACGTCCTGACTTTC.

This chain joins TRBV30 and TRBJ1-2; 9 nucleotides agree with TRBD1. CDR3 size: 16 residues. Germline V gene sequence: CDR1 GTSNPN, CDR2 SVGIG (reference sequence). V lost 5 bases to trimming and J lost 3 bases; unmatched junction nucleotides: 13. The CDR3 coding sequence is TGTGCCTGGCCCCTCCACAGGGGGCGAGTCGACTATGGCTACACCTTC. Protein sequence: CAWPLHRGRVDYGYTF.

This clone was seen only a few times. The CDR3, as DNA: TGCGCCAGCGGGGCAGGCAGCAATTCACCCCTCCACTTT. Its translation: CASGAGSNSPLHF. V and J are TRBV10-2 and TRBJ1-6, with TRBD1 as a possible D gene (5 bases). V lost 8 bases and J lost 7, with 12 bases in between. This CDR3 comprises 13 residues. CDR1 WSHSY and CDR2 SAAADI come from the germline V gene.

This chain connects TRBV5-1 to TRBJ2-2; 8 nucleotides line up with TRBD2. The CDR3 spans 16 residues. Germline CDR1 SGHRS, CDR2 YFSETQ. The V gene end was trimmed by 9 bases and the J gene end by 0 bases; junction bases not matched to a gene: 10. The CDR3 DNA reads TGCGCCACCACCGGGGGACTAGTCTCGAACACCGGGGAGCTGTTTTTT. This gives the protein CATTGGLVSNTGELFF. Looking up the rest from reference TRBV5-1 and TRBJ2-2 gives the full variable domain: KAGVTQTPRYLIKTRGQQVTLSCSPISGHRSVSWYQQTPGQGLQFLFEYFSETQRNKGNFPGRFSGRQFSNSRSEMNVSTLELGDSALYLCATTGGLVSNTGELFFGEGSRLTVL.

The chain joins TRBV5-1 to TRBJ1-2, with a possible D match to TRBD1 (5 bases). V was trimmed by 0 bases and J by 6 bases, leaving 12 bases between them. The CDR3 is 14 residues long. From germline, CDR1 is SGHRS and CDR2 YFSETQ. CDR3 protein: CASSLAGGLDGYTF. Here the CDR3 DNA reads TGCGCCAGCAGCTTGGCGGGGGGTCTTGATGGCTACACCTTC. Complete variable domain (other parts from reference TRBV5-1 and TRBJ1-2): KAGVTQTPRYLIKTRGQQVTLSCSPISGHRSVSWYQQTPGQGLQFLFEYFSETQRNKGNFPGRFSGRQFSNSRSEMNVSTLELGDSALYLCASSLAGGLDGYTFGSGTRLTVV.

This CDR3 reads CASSSRDRGGEQYF. The CDR3 DNA sequence: TGCGCCAGCAGCTCCCGGGACAGGGGTGGCGAGCAGTACTTC. The chain recombines TRBV5-1 with TRBJ2-7; TRBD1 aligns across 10 bases. Germline-derived CDR1 and CDR2 are SGHRS and YFSETQ. This CDR3 has 14 residues. The V and J ends lost 3 bases and 6 bases, in that order; junction bases with no gene match: 6.

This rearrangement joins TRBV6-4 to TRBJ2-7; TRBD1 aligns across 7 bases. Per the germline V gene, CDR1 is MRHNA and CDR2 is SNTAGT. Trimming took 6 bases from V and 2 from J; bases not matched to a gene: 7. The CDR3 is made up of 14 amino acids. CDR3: CASRTGFSAYEQYF. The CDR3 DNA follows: TGTGCCAGCAGGACAGGGTTTTCCGCCTACGAGCAGTACTTC.

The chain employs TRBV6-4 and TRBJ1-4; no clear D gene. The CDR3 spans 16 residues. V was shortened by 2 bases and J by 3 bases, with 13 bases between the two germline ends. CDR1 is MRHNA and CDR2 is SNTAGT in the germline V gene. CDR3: CASSDLEDRANEKLFF. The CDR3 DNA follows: TGTGCCAGCAGTGACCTTGAGGATCGGGCTAATGAAAAACTGTTTTTT.

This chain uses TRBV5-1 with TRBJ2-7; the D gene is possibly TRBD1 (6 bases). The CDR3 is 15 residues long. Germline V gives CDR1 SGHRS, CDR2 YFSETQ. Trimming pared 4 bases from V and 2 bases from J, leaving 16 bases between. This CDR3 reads CASSLYPGQPYEQYF. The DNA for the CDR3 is TGCGCCAGCAGCCTTTACCCCGGACAGCCCTACGAGCAGTACTTC.

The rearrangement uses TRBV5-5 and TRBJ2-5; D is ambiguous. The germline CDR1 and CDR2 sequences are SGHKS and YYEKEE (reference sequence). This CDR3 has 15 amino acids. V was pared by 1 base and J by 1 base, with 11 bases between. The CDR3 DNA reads TGTGCCAGCAGCTTGAACCAGGTCGTCCAAGAGACCCAGTACTTC. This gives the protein CASSLNQVVQETQYF.

The CDR3 sequence is CASSPAGTGVSAFF. For the CDR3, the DNA is TGTGCCAGCAGCCCGGCCGGGACAGGGGTCTCAGCTTTCTTT. J is TRBJ1-1 and V is TRBV27; 10 bases are shared with TRBD1. The germline CDR1 and CDR2 sequences are MNHEY and SMNVEV (reference sequence). V lost 6 bases and J lost 10; bases outside the gene matches: 11. The CDR3 has 14 residues.

The CDR3 is CASSYGGLSYNEQFF. The CDR3 DNA reads as TGTGCCAGCAGCTACGGGGGGCTCTCCTACAATGAGCAGTTCTTC. The rearrangement uses TRBV9 and TRBJ2-1, with D possibly being TRBD2 (7 bases). Per the germline V gene, CDR1 is SGDLS and CDR2 is YYNGEE. V was shortened by 4 bases and J by 0 bases, with 11 bases between the two germline ends. This CDR3 has 15 amino acids.

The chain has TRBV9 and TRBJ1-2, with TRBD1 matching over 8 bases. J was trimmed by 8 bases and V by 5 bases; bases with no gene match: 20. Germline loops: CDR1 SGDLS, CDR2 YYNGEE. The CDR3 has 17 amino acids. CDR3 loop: CASSLGPGQEAFHGYTF. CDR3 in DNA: TGTGCCAGCAGTCTGGGGCCGGGACAGGAGGCTTTCCACGGCTACACCTTC.